The 14 T cell receptor beta chains below come from one sample, sequenced in a study of shared clonotypes between healthy human individuals. Naivety among CD8 cells was defined by CD45RO negativity and positive CCR7 selection, thereby excluding terminally differentiated effector memory CD45RA+ cells. The assay was immunoSEQ multiplex PCR, and TCRdb's table has in-frame clones only and misses some. Of around 1.9 million clones listed, 90% to 95% are singletons. Sequenced input: naive CD8+ T cells from PBMCs. The receptors derive from a young man in good health. Some clones in this sample may be carry-over from other donors' samples.

V is TRBV14 and J is TRBJ1-3, with a tentative D call TRBD1 (5 bases). The V gene lost 3 bases and the J gene lost 2 bases, with 17 bases spanning the gap. Germline CDR1 SGHDN, CDR2 FVKESK. The CDR3 runs 17 residues. The CDR3 protein is CASSHPSGGWAGNTIYF. DNA of the CDR3: TGTGCCAGCAGCCATCCTTCCGGGGGATGGGCTGGAAACACCATATATTTT.

This chain links TRBV7-9 with TRBJ2-7, with D uncertain. The CDR3 spans 14 residues. CDR1 is SEHNR and CDR2 is FQNEAQ in the germline V gene (reference sequence). V was trimmed by 4 bases and J by 2 bases, leaving 12 bases between them. This CDR3 is CASSSMQDAYEQYF. CDR3 DNA sequence: TGTGCCAGCAGCTCGATGCAGGATGCCTACGAGCAGTACTTC.

This clone appeared a single time. The CDR3 is CASSLAGLLRVREEKLFF. The DNA for the CDR3 is TGTGCCAGCAGCTTAGCGGGCTTGTTGAGGGTCCGAGAAGAAAAACTGTTTTTT. The chain combines TRBV7-9 with TRBJ1-4; D call uncertain. CDR1 is SEHNR, CDR2 FQNEAQ, per germline (reference sequence). With 0 bases removed from V and 8 bases from J, the gap between germline ends came to 22 bases. The CDR3 sequence is 18 residues long. Looking up the rest from reference TRBV7-9 and TRBJ1-4 gives the full variable domain: DTGVSQNPRHKITKRGQNVTFRCDPISEHNRLYWYRQTLGQGPEFLTYFQNEAQLEKSRLLSDRFSAERPKGSFSTLEIQRTEQGDSAMYLCASSLAGLLRVREEKLFFGSGTQLSVL.

This rearrangement joins TRBV28 to TRBJ2-5; a weak D match, TRBD2 (5 bases). Trimming took off 3 bases at V and 5 bases at J, with 13 bases between the two ends. This CDR3 is 14 amino acids long. Germline V gene data show CDR1 as MDHEN and CDR2 as SYDVKM. The CDR3 region has the DNA TGTGCCAGCAGTTTGTGGACCTCGGGGGAGACCCAGTACTTC. Its translation: CASSLWTSGETQYF.

The chain couples TRBV6-5 to TRBJ2-7; D is undetermined. The CDR3 is made up of 14 amino acids. V lost 7 bases and J lost 0, with 13 bases in between. Germline CDR1 reads MNHEY; CDR2 reads SVGAGI. The CDR3 DNA is TGTGCCAGCAAAGTGTGGTCAAACTCCTACGAGCAGTACTTC. Translation gives CASKVWSNSYEQYF.

V usage is TRBV7-9 and J usage is TRBJ2-7; TRBD1 agrees at 7 bases. V trimming: 1 base; J trimming: 2 bases; junction bases outside the gene matches: 8. Germline loops: CDR1 SEHNR, CDR2 FQNEAQ (reference sequence). This CDR3 has 16 amino acids. CDR3 nucleotide sequence: TGTGCCAGCAGCTTAGTATCCGGGGACAGACCCTACGAGCAGTACTTC. It specifies CASSLVSGDRPYEQYF.

The rearrangement links TRBV9 to TRBJ2-3, with 12 bases aligning to TRBD2. The length of the CDR3 is 15 residues. CDR1 is SGDLS, CDR2 YYNGEE, per germline. Unmatched junction bases numbered 3, after V lost 3 bases and J lost 4 bases. CDR3 nucleotide sequence: TGTGCCAGCAGCGCTAGCGGGGGGGCGGCAGATACGCAGTATTTT. Translation gives CASSASGGAADTQYF.

In this sample, this clone turned up a few times. Other DNA sequences in this specimen translate into the identical CDR3. The genes are TRBV29-1 and TRBJ2-7; 8 nucleotides align to TRBD2. From germline, CDR1 is SQVTM and CDR2 ANQGSEA. After removal of 2 bases from V and 1 base from J, the junction contained 1 base not matched to a gene. The CDR3 runs 13 residues. The CDR3 reads CSVETSGSYEQYF. DNA of the CDR3: TGCAGCGTTGAAACTAGCGGATCCTACGAGCAGTACTTC.

The chain uses TRBV27 and TRBJ1-2; 10 bases fit TRBD1. The trim removed 7 bases at V and 5 bases at J, leaving 7 bases unmatched. The CDR3 extends over 14 amino acids. CDR1 and CDR2 (germline): MNHEY, SMNVEV (reference sequence). Here the CDR3 DNA reads TGTGCCAGCACTAGCGGACAGGGGGTATATGGCTACACCTTC. Residues: CASTSGQGVYGYTF.

The rearrangement joins TRBV18 to TRBJ2-7; D is perhaps TRBD2 (6 bases). Between the trimmed V and J ends, which lost 3 bases and 7 bases, there was a span of 16 bases. This CDR3 is built from 14 residues. Looked up from germline, CDR1 is KGHSH and CDR2 is LQKENI. The CDR3 nucleotides read TGTGCCAGCTCACCCTCGGCAAGCAGCGGGGAGCAGTACTTC. This codes for CASSPSASSGEQYF.

The CDR3 is CASSLSLWGNSPLHF. For the CDR3, the DNA is TGTGCCAGCAGTTTATCGTTGTGGGGGAATTCACCCCTCCACTTT. This sequence joins TRBV27 and TRBJ1-6; D may be TRBD1 (5 bases). Per the germline V gene, CDR1 is MNHEY and CDR2 is SMNVEV (reference sequence). This CDR3 contains 15 residues. Trimming stripped 0 bases from V and 7 bases from J, with 10 bases between.

V and J are TRBV19 and TRBJ2-4; TRBD2 matches 14 bases. Germline loops: CDR1 LNHDA, CDR2 SQIVND (reference sequence). The CDR3 totals 16 residues. V lost 6 bases to trimming and J lost 0 bases; unmatched junction nucleotides: 1. The CDR3 bases are TGTGCCAGTAGGGGACTAGCGGGGGTAGCCAAAAACATTCAGTACTTC. It encodes CASRGLAGVAKNIQYF.

This clone was seen a few times. Distinct nucleotide sequences in the sample also encode this CDR3. This chain's CDR3 is CASSLTGTEAFF. Written as DNA, the CDR3 is TGTGCCAGCAGCTTAACCGGGACTGAAGCTTTCTTT. This rearrangement joins TRBV7-9 to TRBJ1-1, with unresolved D. Looked up from germline, CDR1 is SEHNR and CDR2 is FQNEAQ (reference sequence). The CDR3 is 12 residues long. The V end lost 2 bases, the J end lost 5 bases, and 6 bases lay between the germline ends.

The chain carries TRBV2 and TRBJ2-2, with D possibly being TRBD2 (7 bases). Germline CDR1 SNHLY, CDR2 FYNNEI. The CDR3 contains 14 residues. Trimming pared 8 bases from V and 6 bases from J, leaving 16 bases between. This CDR3 is CASQGSGAPGELFF. CDR3 coding DNA: TGTGCCAGCCAGGGGAGCGGGGCGCCCGGGGAGCTGTTTTTT.